These 26 T cell receptor beta chains share one sample of origin, sequenced in a study of beta chain features in type 1 diabetes. The entirety of the isolated RNA underwent reverse transcription, so expressed TCRB transcripts were sequenced. TCRdb keeps only in-frame clones here, not all; method: immunoSEQ multiplex PCR. The table lists around 400,000 clones, more than 13% of them singletons. The sample taken for sequencing was naive CD4+ T cells from blood. The receptors were gathered from a woman between 18 and 29 years old in good health.

A few counts support this clone. The chain has TRBV5-1 and TRBJ2-3; D is ambiguous. This CDR3 is built from 12 residues. Germline CDR1 SGHRS, CDR2 YFSETQ. Trimming stripped 1 base from V and 5 bases from J, with 5 bases between. CDR3 region: CASSLHQDTQYF. The CDR3 bases are TGCGCCAGCAGCTTGCATCAAGATACGCAGTATTTT.

This clone was observed a handful of times. This chain links TRBV28 with TRBJ2-5; 11 nucleotides agree with TRBD2. The CDR3 loop spans 14 amino acids. Germline V gene data show CDR1 as MDHEN and CDR2 as SYDVKM. Trimming removed 6 bases from V and 3 bases from J; junction bases left unmatched: 3. CDR3 in amino acids: CASRTSGSEETQYF. Here the CDR3 DNA reads TGTGCCAGCAGAACTAGCGGGAGCGAAGAGACCCAGTACTTC. The whole variable domain, remainder taken from reference TRBV28 and TRBJ2-5, is DVKVTQSSRYLVKRTGEKVFLECVQDMDHENMFWYRQDPGLGLRLIYFSYDVKMKEKGDIPEGYSVSREKKERFSLILESASTNQTSMYLCASRTSGSEETQYFGPGTRLLVL.

This clone turned up a few times. The junction differs from germline at one of its ends, possibly a read error. The rearrangement uses TRBV28 and TRBJ1-1; D remains ambiguous. Germline-derived CDR1 and CDR2 are MDHEN and SYDVKM. The CDR3 runs 11 residues. Here the CDR3 DNA reads TGTGCCAGCAGTAACCCGGTTATTATGCTCTTT. Its translation: CASSNPVIMLF.

The chain links TRBV7-9 to TRBJ2-1; 9 nucleotides agree with TRBD1. J was trimmed by 7 bases and V by 5 bases; bases with no gene match: 6. CDR1 is SEHNR and CDR2 is FQNEAQ in the germline V gene (reference sequence). The CDR3 sequence is 14 residues long. In DNA form, the CDR3 reads TGTGCCAGCAGCCGGACAGGGGATGGGAATGAGCAGTTCTTC. This translates into CASSRTGDGNEQFF.

This clone was seen a few times. Other nucleotide sequences in the sample specify the same CDR3. The gene calls are TRBV30 and TRBJ1-2, with D tentatively TRBD1 (5 bases). Germline-derived CDR1 and CDR2 are GTSNPN and SVGIG (reference sequence). The CDR3 loop spans 13 amino acids. V lost 2 bases, J lost 1 base, and 8 bases lay in between. The CDR3 coding sequence is TGTGCCTGGAGTCGGGGGGGTAACTATGGCTACACCTTC. Residues: CAWSRGGNYGYTF.

The chain combines TRBV9 with TRBJ2-1; D may be TRBD2 (5 bases). V shed 4 bases and J shed 1 base, with 12 bases lying between them. Germline CDR1 reads SGDLS; CDR2 reads YYNGEE. This CDR3 is built from 15 residues. CDR3 loop: CASSPYSGSYNEQFF. CDR3 nucleotides: TGTGCCAGCAGCCCCTACAGCGGTTCCTACAATGAGCAGTTCTTC. Full variable domain (missing parts from reference TRBV9 and TRBJ2-1): DSGVTQTPKHLITATGQRVTLRCSPRSGDLSVYWYQQSLDQGLQFLIQYYNGEERAKGNILERFSAQQFPDLHSELNLSSLELGDSALYFCASSPYSGSYNEQFFGPGTRLTVL.

This clone was recorded a few times. The chain recombines TRBV5-4 with TRBJ2-6; TRBD1 might be the D (6 bases). Deletions cut 4 bases from V and 2 bases from J, with 10 bases between. Germline CDR1 reads SGHNT; CDR2 reads YYREEE (reference sequence). The CDR3 spans 15 residues. Here the CDR3 reads CASSPAGAGANVLTF. As DNA, the CDR3 is TGTGCCAGCAGCCCCGCAGGGGCTGGGGCCAACGTCCTGACTTTC.

The rearrangement links TRBV30 to TRBJ2-4, with 10 nucleotides matching TRBD1. This CDR3 comprises 12 residues. Germline values: CDR1 GTSNPN, CDR2 SVGIG (reference sequence). With 5 bases clipped from V and 9 bases from J, the junction kept 4 bases outside the gene matches. CDR3 protein: CAWGGQGGIQYF. Written as DNA, the CDR3 is TGTGCCTGGGGAGGACAGGGGGGCATTCAGTACTTC.

This clone was seen a few times. The chain joins TRBV5-1 to TRBJ2-2; perhaps TRBD2 as D (5 bases). The CDR3 covers 14 residues. CDR1 and CDR2 from the germline V gene are SGHRS and YFSETQ. V lost 7 bases to trimming and J lost 4 bases, with 14 bases between them. The CDR3 DNA reads TGCGCCAGCTCAATACGGGGTGGCACCGGGGAGCTGTTTTTT. It encodes CASSIRGGTGELFF.

CDR3: CASNPRAGGQETQYF. The CDR3 nucleotides are TGTGCCAGCAACCCCCGAGCGGGAGGGCAAGAGACCCAGTACTTC. The gene calls are TRBV2 and TRBJ2-5; 10 bases agree with TRBD2. CDR1 SNHLY and CDR2 FYNNEI come from the germline V gene. With V trimmed by 7 bases and J by 2 bases, 7 bases remained unmatched. The CDR3 sequence is 15 residues long.

The rearrangement links TRBV7-2 to TRBJ2-5; D is unresolved. Germline assignment: CDR1 SGHTA and CDR2 FQGNSA. The CDR3 extends over 14 amino acids. The germline V and J ends were trimmed by 1 base and 5 bases, with 11 bases remaining between them. CDR3 nucleotides: TGTGCCAGCAGCTTAGTAGCTGGTGGGGAGACCCAGTACTTC. This encodes CASSLVAGGETQYF.

This clone occurred a few times. The chain links TRBV27 to TRBJ2-3, with D hard to call. CDR3 length equals 14 residues. CDR1 MNHEY and CDR2 SMNVEV come from the germline V gene (reference sequence). V lost 1 base and J 2 bases, leaving 7 bases between the germline ends. This chain's CDR3 is CASSLWQNTDTQYF. CDR3 DNA sequence: TGTGCCAGCAGTTTATGGCAGAACACAGATACGCAGTATTTT.

This clone was recorded a few times. The junction departs from the called germline gene at one end, perhaps through a read error. This chain connects TRBV11-1 to TRBJ2-7; tentatively, D is TRBD2 (5 bases). Germline V CDR1 and CDR2: SGHAT, FQDESV (reference sequence). This CDR3 spans 15 amino acids. CDR3 nucleotides: TGTGCCAGCAGCTTAGCTCTTCGGAGGTCCTCCGAGCAGTACTTC. Residues: CASSLALRRSSEQYF. The full variable domain, with the rest looked up from reference TRBV11-1 and TRBJ2-7, is EAEVAQSPRYKITEKSQAVAFWCDPISGHATLYWYRQILGQGPELLVQFQDESVVDDSQLPKDRFSAERLKGVDSTLKIQPAELGDSAMYLCASSLALRRSSEQYFGPGTRLTVT.

This clone occurred a few times. The chain joins TRBV9 to TRBJ2-7, with 7 bases matching TRBD1. Per germline, CDR1 SGDLS and CDR2 YYNGEE. V gave up 0 bases and J gave up 4 bases; unmatched junction bases: 7. CDR3 length: 15 residues. The CDR3 DNA is TGTGCCAGCAGCGTAGCCCCGGGACAGCATTACGAGCAGTACTTC. Its protein is CASSVAPGQHYEQYF.

This clone was observed a handful of times. This chain uses TRBV29-1 with TRBJ2-5; 10 positions match TRBD1. The CDR3 has 13 residues. Per the germline V gene, CDR1 is SQVTM and CDR2 is ANQGSEA. Trimming took 7 bases from V and 5 from J; bases not matched to a gene: 7. Here the CDR3 reads CSAMTGGLETQYF. CDR3 nucleotide sequence: TGCAGCGCTATGACAGGGGGCTTGGAGACCCAGTACTTC.

With respect to this clone: At one end the junction does not follow the germline gene, possibly because of a read error. The chain combines TRBV7-9 with TRBJ2-3; 9 positions match TRBD1. The CDR3 spans 12 residues. CDR1 is SEHNR and CDR2 is FQNEAQ in the germline V gene (reference sequence). CDR3 protein: CASSLVGQGYDF. The DNA of the CDR3 is TGTGCCAGCAGCTTAGTGGGACAGGGTTACGATTTT.

In this sample, this clone turned up a few times. The chain uses TRBV7-9 and TRBJ2-1; perhaps TRBD2 as D (6 bases). Trimming shortened V by 7 bases and J by 7 bases, and 17 bases separated the two germline ends. The CDR3 has 14 residues. Germline CDR1 SEHNR, CDR2 FQNEAQ (reference sequence). The CDR3 coding sequence is TGTGCCAGCATATCCGGGACTCAACAAAATGAGCAGTTCTTC. Translated: CASISGTQQNEQFF. The variable domain in full, completed from reference TRBV7-9 and TRBJ2-1, reads DTGVSQNPRHKITKRGQNVTFRCDPISEHNRLYWYRQTLGQGPEFLTYFQNEAQLEKSRLLSDRFSAERPKGSFSTLEIQRTEQGDSAMYLCASISGTQQNEQFFGPGTRLTVL.

CDR3 amino acids: CASSAPGLAGGLREQYF. The CDR3, as DNA: TGTGCCAGCAGCGCCCCGGGACTAGCGGGAGGTCTACGGGAGCAGTACTTC. V is TRBV7-2 and J is TRBJ2-7, with 15 nucleotides matching TRBD2. Germline-derived CDR1 and CDR2 are SGHTA and FQGNSA. This CDR3 spans 17 amino acids. J was trimmed by 7 bases and V by 5 bases; bases with no gene match: 12.

This sequence joins TRBV6-1 and TRBJ2-1; no clear D. Germline V CDR1 and CDR2: MNHNS, SASEGT. Trimming shortened V by 2 bases and J by 7 bases, and 12 bases separated the two germline ends. CDR3 size: 14 residues. Written as DNA, the CDR3 is TGTGCCAGCAGTGAATATCGGGTAGTTAATGAGCAGTTCTTC. Amino acid sequence: CASSEYRVVNEQFF.

This clone has just a few counts. This chain joins TRBV19 and TRBJ2-1; TRBD2 matches 12 bases. V trimming: 9 bases; J trimming: 8 bases; junction bases outside the gene matches: 8. Germline V gene lookup returns CDR1 LNHDA and CDR2 SQIVND (reference sequence). CDR3 length: 14 residues. The CDR3 loop reads CASSTSGSRDEQFF. DNA of the CDR3: TGTGCCAGCTCGACTAGCGGGAGTCGGGATGAGCAGTTCTTC.

This chain uses TRBV6-5 with TRBJ2-6; D unresolved. Germline V lookup: CDR1 MNHEY, CDR2 SVGAGI. V shed 10 bases and J shed 1 base, with 8 bases lying between them. The CDR3 extends over 13 amino acids. The CDR3 nucleotides are TGTGCCACCCTCCTATCTGGGGCCAACGTCCTGACTTTC. This codes for CATLLSGANVLTF.

This clone was recorded a few times. The rearrangement links TRBV7-9 to TRBJ2-3; D unclear. V lost 4 bases to trimming and J lost 6 bases, with 11 bases between them. CDR3 length equals 13 residues. Germline CDR1 and CDR2: SEHNR and FQNEAQ (reference sequence). The CDR3 loop is CASSSANRDTQYF. Written as DNA, the CDR3 is TGTGCCAGCAGCTCCGCAAACCGGGATACGCAGTATTTT.

The V call is TRBV7-3, the J call TRBJ2-5; D is unclear. The germline V gene encodes CDR1 SGHTA and CDR2 FQGTGA. The CDR3 is made up of 13 amino acids. Between the trimmed V and J ends, which lost 2 bases and 5 bases, there was a span of 9 bases. The CDR3 coding sequence is TGTGCCAGCAGCTTATCGGCGAGGGAGACCCAGTACTTC. The encoded protein is CASSLSARETQYF.

This clone has more than one count but fewer than ten. The V and J genes are TRBV6-5 and TRBJ2-2; D is perhaps TRBD2 (6 bases). The V end lost 2 bases, the J end lost 3 bases, and 10 bases lay between the germline ends. The V gene's germline CDR1 is MNHEY and CDR2 SVGAGI. The CDR3 has 15 residues. DNA of the CDR3: TGTGCCAGCAGTTACAGCCGGGAGTACACCGGGGAGCTGTTTTTT. Its translation is CASSYSREYTGELFF.

This chain joins TRBV29-1 and TRBJ2-5, with D maybe TRBD1 (7 bases). Germline V lookup: CDR1 SQVTM, CDR2 ANQGSEA. This CDR3 has 15 amino acids. V lost 6 bases, J lost 5 bases, and 22 bases lay in between. For the CDR3, the DNA is TGCAGCGTCAAGCCGAAGGAGGGGGCTGGGGAGACCCAGTACTTC. It encodes CSVKPKEGAGETQYF.

This sequence joins TRBV7-9 and TRBJ2-7; 7 bases line up with TRBD2. This CDR3 region has 15 residues. J lost 0 bases, V lost 5 bases, and 7 bases had no gene match. The germline gives CDR1 SEHNR, CDR2 FQNEAQ (reference sequence). The CDR3 loop reads CASSLTSASSYEQYF. CDR3 in DNA: TGTGCCAGCAGCCTCACTAGCGCCAGCTCCTACGAGCAGTACTTC.